This TCR beta chain was identified during a study of metastatic and nonmetastatic thyroid tumors. As for the study in general: From malignant and benign thyroid patients, repertoires in blood and in tumor or nodule tissue were compared.

There are 14 residues in the CDR3. Germline V gene data show CDR1 as KGHDR and CDR2 as SFDVKD. In the original analysis: The study's classifier, a distant-metastasis tool for papillary thyroid cancer, was built using CDR3 differences across clinicopathological groups. TCRdb reassembled clones from the PCR reads with MiXCR. These V and J calls are TCRdb output, not the study's own analysis. The repertoire has 40,000 to 55,000 clones, under 20% of them found once; the top ten carry 2.5% to 3%. This clone was counted many times. Compared with germline, one end of the junction differs, possibly owing to a read error. No patient had received any treatment before thyroid surgery.

The TCR sequence derives from a female donor with papillary thyroid cancer or a benign thyroid nodule (not recorded which). Some clones in this sample may be carry-over from other donors' samples. The specimen was blood. The chain is built from TRBV24-1 and TRBJ1-2; D uncertain. The DNA for the CDR3 is TGTGCCACCAATGATTACACCGCCAACTATGGCTACACCTTC. It codes for CATNDYTANYGYTF.